A selection of T cell receptor beta chains follows, all from one sample in a study of T cell responses to AZD1222 COVID-19 vaccine. The assay was immunoSEQ multiplex PCR, and TCRdb's table has in-frame clones only and misses some. The sample consists of around 35,000 clones, 86% of them appearing once. Sequences were derived from peripheral blood, sampled 28 days after the second AZD1222 dose. The receptors originated from an adult who received the AZD1222 COVID-19 vaccine. CDR3s include the opening cysteine and the closing phenylalanine or tryptophan. D genes are given only for firm matches. Expanded clones get a size class; other rows say once, few or many, or leave the size out.

-	TRBV6-1	-	TRBJ1-5	CASSEAAFGGRSNQPQHF	TGTGCCAGCAGTGAAGCGGCTTTCGGGGGGCGAAGCAATCAGCCCCAGCATTTT
TRBD1	TRBV4-1	-	TRBJ1-3	CASSQDAGTAGNTIYF	TGCGCCAGCAGCCAAGACGCGGGGACAGCTGGAAACACCATATATTTT
-	TRBV23-1	once	TRBJ2-2	CASYDRKNTGELFF	TGCGCCAGCTACGACAGAAAAAACACCGGGGAGCTGTTTTTT
-	TRBV29-1	few	TRBJ2-7	CSVEFPPYEQYF	TGCAGCGTTGAATTCCCACCCTACGAGCAGTACTTC
-	TRBV7-9	-	TRBJ2-7	CASSLGSPYYEQYF	TGTGCCAGCAGCTTAGGCAGCCCCTACTACGAGCAGTACTTC
TRBD1	TRBV28	-	TRBJ1-2	CASSLGQGLRGYTF	TGTGCCAGCAGTTTGGGACAGGGGTTGAGGGGCTACACCTTC
TRBD1	TRBV5-1	-	TRBJ2-7	CASSTGTANYEQYF	TGCGCCAGCAGTACCGGGACAGCGAACTACGAGCAGTACTTC
-	TRBV9	-	TRBJ1-2	CASKKANYGYTF	TGTGCCAGCAAGAAAGCTAACTATGGCTACACCTTC
TRBD2	TRBV5-1	-	TRBJ2-7	CASRVGTTQNLYEQYF	TGCGCCAGCAGAGTCGGGACTACCCAGAATCTCTACGAGCAGTACTTC
-	TRBV3-1/TRBV3-2	-	TRBJ2-1	CASSHMTHEQFF	TGTGCCAGCAGCCACATGACGCATGAGCAGTTCTTC
-	TRBV6-4	-	TRBJ2-2	CASCETANTGELFF	TGTGCCAGCTGCGAGACGGCGAACACCGGGGAGCTGTTTTTT
-	TRBV10-3	-	TRBJ1-2	CAIARGAGTNYGYTF	TGTGCCATCGCTCGCGGGGCAGGGACCAACTATGGCTACACCTTC
TRBD2	TRBV6-4	-	TRBJ2-2	CASSVGGTTGELFF	TGTGCCAGCAGTGTGGGGGGGACCACCGGGGAGCTGTTTTTT
TRBD1	TRBV28	once	TRBJ1-2	CASSQTTGGYGYTF	TGTGCCAGCAGTCAAACGACAGGGGGCTATGGCTACACCTTC
-	TRBV12-3/TRBV12-4	-	TRBJ2-3	CASGKAETDTQYF	TGTGCCAGCGGAAAGGCAGAAACAGATACGCAGTATTTT
-	TRBV11-2	-	TRBJ2-5	CASSPRGLDQETQYF	TGTGCCAGCAGCCCGAGGGGTCTAGACCAAGAGACCCAGTACTTC
TRBD1	TRBV7-3	-	TRBJ1-1	CASSSDRGTEAFF	TGTGCCAGCAGCTCAGACAGGGGGACTGAAGCTTTCTTT
-	TRBV18	-	TRBJ2-5	CASSPQETQYF	TGTGCCAGCTCACCCCAAGAGACCCAGTACTTC
-	TRBV5-4	-	TRBJ1-5	CASSFDNNQPQHF	TGTGCCAGCAGCTTCGACAACAATCAGCCCCAGCATTTT
TRBD2	TRBV19	-	TRBJ2-1	CASRRGLAAYNEQFF	TGTGCCAGTAGGCGGGGACTAGCGGCATACAATGAGCAGTTCTTC
-	TRBV4-1	-	TRBJ2-1	CASSQDLALYEQFF	TGCGCCAGCAGCCAAGATCTGGCCCTATATGAGCAGTTCTTC
-	TRBV19	-	TRBJ1-5	CASSQALGQPQHF	TGTGCCAGTAGTCAAGCCTTGGGTCAGCCCCAGCATTTT
TRBD1	TRBV5-1	once	TRBJ1-4	CASSLGQFNEKLFF	TGCGCCAGCAGCCTGGGACAGTTTAATGAAAAACTGTTTTTT
-	TRBV3-1/TRBV3-2	-	TRBJ2-7	CASSRGGGGYEQYF	TGTGCCAGCAGCCGGGGAGGGGGCGGTTACGAGCAGTACTTC
-	TRBV3-1/TRBV3-2	-	TRBJ1-1	CASSLGEGRAFF	TGTGCCAGCAGCCTAGGGGAGGGCCGGGCTTTCTTT
-	TRBV5-6	-	TRBJ1-1	CASSLGPGDTEAFF	TGTGCCAGCAGCCTCGGCCCCGGGGACACTGAAGCTTTCTTT
-	TRBV7-2	-	TRBJ2-1	CASSLLGPKDNEQFF	TGTGCCAGCAGCCTCTTAGGGCCAAAAGACAATGAGCAGTTCTTC
TRBD2	TRBV4-2	few	TRBJ2-2	CASSHLTSGRTGAGELFF	TGTGCCAGCAGCCATTTGACTAGCGGACGAACAGGTGCCGGGGAGCTGTTTTTT
-	TRBV12-3/TRBV12-4	once	TRBJ2-7	CASSSGAWGEQYF	TGTGCCAGCAGTTCCGGCGCCTGGGGCGAGCAGTACTTC